This T cell receptor (beta chain) derives from a study of shared clonotypes between healthy human individuals. The V end lost 10 bases, the J end lost 8 bases, and 18 bases lay between the germline ends. This CDR3 has 14 amino acids. Germline lookup yields CDR1 SNHLY and CDR2 FYNNEI. CD45RO-negative, CCR7-selected cells formed the naive CD8 fraction, which excluded terminally differentiated effector memory CD45RA+ cells. Assay execution proceeded at the deep level. Every immunoSEQ plate was one replicate of a subset's evenly spread DNA. Here immunoSEQ multiplex PCR was the method, and the copy in TCRdb shows in-frame clones only, minus some. The sample lists nearly 2 million clones; over 85% were seen once.

This sequence originates from a man aged 18 to 29 in good health. The V gene is TRBV2, the J gene TRBJ1-6; tentative D call: TRBD1 (5 bases). Sequenced sample: naive CD8+ T cells sorted from blood. CDR3 protein: CATTPGGSDSPLHF. The DNA for the CDR3 is TGTGCCACAACGCCGGGGGGTTCGGATTCACCCCTCCACTTT.